The 27 T cell receptor beta chains given below trace back to one sample, sequenced in a study of early stage breast cancer tumors. Produced via immunoSEQ multiplex PCR; TCRdb's table is partial and in-frame only. This sample has just over 70,000 clones, with roughly 84% found just once. Sequencing was done on a sample of blood. Receptors originate from a person aged 55-75 years with breast cancer.

The J gene is TRBJ2-3, the V gene TRBV29-1, with 12 bases lining up with TRBD2. V shed 8 bases, J shed 5 bases, and the junction held 2 bases outside the gene matches. Germline values: CDR1 SQVTM, CDR2 ANQGSEA. The CDR3 spans 12 residues. The CDR3 DNA sequence: TGCAGCCCGGGACTAGCGGGAGATACGCAGTATTTT. Translated: CSPGLAGDTQYF.

This sequence joins TRBV18 and TRBJ1-1; D gene ambiguous. V was clipped by 6 bases and J by 2 bases, with 13 bases between them. The germline V gene has CDR1 KGHSH and CDR2 LQKENI. The length of the CDR3 is 14 residues. The CDR3 is CASSLGSPNTEAFF. The CDR3 DNA reads as TGTGCCAGCTCGCTAGGGAGCCCTAACACTGAAGCTTTCTTT.

This clone was counted a few times. This chain links TRBV5-1 with TRBJ2-2; 8 bases are shared with TRBD1. With 8 bases clipped from V and 0 bases from J, the junction kept 6 bases outside the gene matches. The CDR3 is 15 residues long. Germline-derived CDR1 and CDR2 are SGHRS and YFSETQ. CDR3 in DNA: TGCGCCAGTTCCCTGACAGGGGCGAACACCGGGGAGCTGTTTTTT. Translation gives CASSLTGANTGELFF. Combining the CDR3 with reference TRBV5-1 and TRBJ2-2 gives the whole variable domain KAGVTQTPRYLIKTRGQQVTLSCSPISGHRSVSWYQQTPGQGLQFLFEYFSETQRNKGNFPGRFSGRQFSNSRSEMNVSTLELGDSALYLCASSLTGANTGELFFGEGSRLTVL.

This clone occurred once. The chain carries TRBV5-5 and TRBJ1-3, with 9 nucleotides matching TRBD1. There are 16 residues in the CDR3. CDR1 is SGHKS and CDR2 is YYEKEE in the germline V gene (reference sequence). The ends lost 4 bases at V and 4 bases at J; junction bases unmatched: 9. The CDR3 DNA is TGTGCCAGCAGCGCACGACAGGGGGTAAGAGGAAACACCATATATTTT. As protein: CASSARQGVRGNTIYF.

V and J are TRBV2 and TRBJ2-3, with 9 bases lining up with TRBD1. The J segment lost 3 bases and the V segment lost 1 base, leaving 2 bases of the junction unmatched. Germline V gives CDR1 SNHLY, CDR2 FYNNEI. The length of the CDR3 is 15 residues. CDR3 residues: CASSEGGQGTDTQYF. CDR3 bases: TGTGCCAGCAGTGAAGGCGGACAGGGGACAGATACGCAGTATTTT.

This chain joins TRBV5-1 and TRBJ2-5; maybe TRBD1 (6 bases). The V gene's germline CDR1 is SGHRS and CDR2 YFSETQ. Between the trimmed V and J ends, which lost 4 bases and 3 bases, there was a span of 13 bases. CDR3 length: 14 residues. CDR3 nucleotides: TGCGCCAGCAGCGAAACAGGGACAAAAGAGACCCAGTACTTC. Its protein is CASSETGTKETQYF.

The chain carries TRBV7-2 and TRBJ2-3; 12 bases agree with TRBD2. The CDR3 consists of 16 residues. Germline V gene lookup returns CDR1 SGHTA and CDR2 FQGNSA. With 8 bases clipped from V and 1 base from J, the junction kept 7 bases outside the gene matches. CDR3 sequence reads: CASSASGRGRTDTQYF. The CDR3 DNA sequence: TGTGCCAGCTCGGCTAGCGGGAGGGGTCGCACAGATACGCAGTATTTT.

The rearrangement uses TRBV5-6 and TRBJ1-1; D perhaps matches TRBD1 (5 bases). CDR1 SGHDT and CDR2 YYEEEE come from the germline V gene. The V and J ends lost 6 bases and 4 bases respectively, with 13 bases between them. This CDR3 has 13 residues. This CDR3 is CASTLPGGTEAFF. In DNA, the CDR3 is TGTGCCAGCACCCTACCGGGGGGCACTGAAGCTTTCTTT.

The CDR3 DNA follows: TGTGCCTGGGGGAGAGGGACTAGCGGGGGAACAGATACGCAGTATTTT. Translating it yields CAWGRGTSGGTDTQYF. The chain combines TRBV30 with TRBJ2-3; 14 bases are a match to TRBD2. Unmatched junction bases numbered 7, after V lost 5 bases and J lost 3 bases. Germline V gene data show CDR1 as GTSNPN and CDR2 as SVGIG (reference sequence). The CDR3 totals 16 residues.

The V call is TRBV5-4, the J call TRBJ2-1; 13 positions agree with TRBD2. The length of the CDR3 is 15 residues. Germline V gene data show CDR1 as SGHNT and CDR2 as YYREEE (reference sequence). Trimming at V came to 4 bases and at J to 8 bases, leaving 6 bases not matched to a gene. CDR3 sequence: CASSPGTSGKYEQFF. The DNA of the CDR3 is TGTGCCAGCAGCCCCGGGACTAGCGGGAAATATGAGCAGTTCTTC.

This chain uses TRBV28 with TRBJ1-4; no clear D gene. Trimming removed 8 bases at V and 3 bases at J, with 7 bases between. Per the germline V gene, CDR1 is MDHEN and CDR2 is SYDVKM. There are 12 residues in the CDR3. The CDR3: CASLRSNEKLFF. The CDR3 nucleotides are TGTGCCAGCCTTCGCTCTAATGAAAAACTGTTTTTT.

The chain carries TRBV6-5 and TRBJ2-7, with D perhaps TRBD1 (5 bases). The CDR3 runs to 14 residues. The germline CDR1 and CDR2 sequences are MNHEY and SVGAGI. V was shortened by 5 bases and J by 3 bases, with 14 bases between the two germline ends. The CDR3 DNA is TGTGCCAGCAGTATTGATGGGGCTAACTACGAGCAGTACTTC. It encodes CASSIDGANYEQYF.

The chain joins TRBV7-8 to TRBJ2-3; 9 bases are a match to TRBD2. The CDR3 runs 18 residues. Germline loops: CDR1 SGHVS, CDR2 FQNEAQ. The ends lost 1 base at V and 3 bases at J; junction bases unmatched: 11. This CDR3 is CASSLVARGRARTDTQYF. CDR3 bases: TGTGCCAGCAGCTTAGTCGCTCGCGGGAGGGCTAGGACAGATACGCAGTATTTT.

This clone was seen only a few times. This chain connects TRBV5-1 to TRBJ2-1, with 9 bases that match TRBD1. Germline V CDR1 and CDR2: SGHRS, YFSETQ. Germline trimming cut 2 bases from V and 5 bases from J; bases unmatched to any gene: 2. The length of the CDR3 is 14 residues. The CDR3 nucleotides are TGCGCCAGCAGCTTCGGGGACAGGGACAATGAGCAGTTCTTC. It specifies CASSFGDRDNEQFF. The entire variable domain, with the rest obtained from reference TRBV5-1 and TRBJ2-1, is as follows: KAGVTQTPRYLIKTRGQQVTLSCSPISGHRSVSWYQQTPGQGLQFLFEYFSETQRNKGNFPGRFSGRQFSNSRSEMNVSTLELGDSALYLCASSFGDRDNEQFFGPGTRLTVL.

The CDR3 loop reads CSVELLLAGGYEQYF. The CDR3 region has the DNA TGCAGCGTTGAATTATTGCTCGCAGGGGGATACGAGCAGTACTTC. This sequence joins TRBV29-1 and TRBJ2-7; 7 bases align to TRBD1. The CDR3 covers 15 residues. V lost 2 bases and J lost 4; bases outside the gene matches: 11. Germline V gives CDR1 SQVTM, CDR2 ANQGSEA.

The chain employs TRBV5-1 and TRBJ2-2; D call uncertain. Per germline, CDR1 SGHRS and CDR2 YFSETQ. V was trimmed by 4 bases and J by 5 bases, leaving 12 bases between them. The CDR3 is made up of 14 amino acids. The CDR3 is CASSGQVGTGELFF. The DNA of the CDR3 is TGCGCCAGCAGCGGGCAGGTGGGGACCGGGGAGCTGTTTTTT.

This clone showed up just a few times. The V call is TRBV6-5, the J call TRBJ2-1; D ambiguous. Germline CDR1 and CDR2: MNHEY and SVGAGI. V shed 4 bases and J shed 6 bases, with 4 bases lying between them. The CDR3 consists of 11 residues. The CDR3 DNA is TGTGCCAGCAGTTTCCTCAATGAGCAGTTCTTC. This codes for CASSFLNEQFF.

V gene TRBV29-1 combines with J gene TRBJ2-3; 10 bases agree with TRBD1. CDR1 and CDR2 from the germline V gene are SQVTM and ANQGSEA. V shed 1 base, J shed 6 bases, and the junction held 4 bases outside the gene matches. The CDR3 totals 14 residues. CDR3 DNA: TGCAGCGTTGAAGGGGACAGGGGCCTGGATACGCAGTATTTT. Protein sequence: CSVEGDRGLDTQYF.

This chain connects TRBV11-2 to TRBJ2-7, with 14 positions matching TRBD2. Per the germline V gene, CDR1 is SGHAT and CDR2 is FQNNGV. With V trimmed by 5 bases and J by 0 bases, 6 bases remained unmatched. The CDR3 is made up of 17 amino acids. The CDR3 reads CASSLTSGGANSYEQYF. In DNA, the CDR3 is TGTGCCAGCAGCCTGACTAGCGGGGGGGCTAACTCCTACGAGCAGTACTTC. The variable domain in full, with the rest retrieved from reference TRBV11-2 and TRBJ2-7, is EAGVAQSPRYKIIEKRQSVAFWCNPISGHATLYWYQQILGQGPKLLIQFQNNGVVDDSQLPKDRFSAERLKGVDSTLKIQPAKLEDSAVYLCASSLTSGGANSYEQYFGPGTRLTVT.

This clone turned up a few times. This rearrangement joins TRBV30 to TRBJ1-1; tentative D call: TRBD1 (6 bases). CDR1 and CDR2 (germline): GTSNPN, SVGIG (reference sequence). V shed 3 bases and J shed 7 bases, with 15 bases lying between them. CDR3 size: 13 residues. CDR3 region: CAWSGGGYGEAFF. CDR3 nucleotides: TGTGCCTGGAGCGGAGGGGGGTACGGTGAAGCTTTCTTT.

This clone was observed a single time. J is TRBJ1-1 and V is TRBV29-1; D gene unclear. Trimming left V 6 bases short and J 0 bases short, with 8 bases between. The germline V gene has CDR1 SQVTM and CDR2 ANQGSEA. The length of the CDR3 is 12 residues. The CDR3 loop reads CSVLHMNTEAFF. Written as DNA, the CDR3 is TGCAGCGTCTTGCACATGAACACTGAAGCTTTCTTT.

The gene calls are TRBV6-1 and TRBJ2-7; weak D call: TRBD2 (6 bases). The CDR3 runs to 12 residues. Between the trimmed V and J ends, which lost 5 bases and 6 bases, there was a span of 11 bases. The germline V gene encodes CDR1 MNHNS and CDR2 SASEGT. The CDR3 loop reads CASSPRTTEQYF. CDR3 DNA: TGTGCCAGCAGTCCCCGGACTACCGAGCAGTACTTC.

The rearrangement links TRBV6-6 to TRBJ1-1, with 8 bases identical to TRBD1. The V segment lost 2 bases and the J segment 6 bases; nucleotides outside the gene matches: 5. The germline V gene encodes CDR1 MNHNY and CDR2 SVGAGI (reference sequence). The CDR3 consists of 14 residues. DNA of the CDR3: TGTGCCAGCAGTTACGCCCAGGGGGCAGCTGAAGCTTTCTTT. Protein: CASSYAQGAAEAFF.

Only one count was recorded for this clone. The chain recombines TRBV2 with TRBJ2-7; no reliable D call. The CDR3 totals 15 residues. From germline, CDR1 is SNHLY and CDR2 FYNNEI. V lost 2 bases, J lost 3 bases, and 14 bases lay in between. The CDR3 nucleotides read TGTGCCAGCAGTGAATTTAGACTTTCAAACTACGAGCAGTACTTC. Protein: CASSEFRLSNYEQYF.

This clone has only one observation. The CDR3 reads CASSFRGTQYF. The CDR3 region has the DNA TGCGCCAGCAGCTTCCGGGGTACGCAGTATTTT. The rearrangement uses TRBV5-1 and TRBJ2-3; weak D call: TRBD2 (5 bases). V lost 2 bases and J 8 bases, leaving 6 bases between the germline ends. The germline CDR1 and CDR2 sequences are SGHRS and YFSETQ. This CDR3 has 11 amino acids.

The chain combines TRBV28 with TRBJ2-2, with 10 positions matching TRBD1. V was pared by 10 bases and J by 3 bases, with 8 bases of the junction left unmatched. CDR3 length: 15 residues. Germline loops: CDR1 MDHEN, CDR2 SYDVKM. CDR3 sequence: CATKGGTGDTGELFF. CDR3 sequence (DNA): TGTGCCACCAAGGGGGGGACAGGGGACACCGGGGAGCTGTTTTTT.

This clone was seen a few times. This chain links TRBV2 with TRBJ1-6; TRBD1 might be the D (5 bases). Germline values: CDR1 SNHLY, CDR2 FYNNEI. The germline V and J ends were trimmed by 7 bases and 9 bases, with 16 bases remaining between them. The CDR3 extends over 14 amino acids. CDR3 coding DNA: TGTGCCAGCACCCTCCAGGGAATCGGTTCACCCCTCCACTTT. Its protein is CASTLQGIGSPLHF.